These 27 T cell receptor beta chains came from one sample sequenced in a study of tissue T cells after allogeneic stem cell transplantation. Here immunoSEQ multiplex PCR was the method, and the copy in TCRdb shows in-frame clones only, minus some. This sample has around 800 clones, with approximately 68% found just once. Here the sequenced sample was liver tissue, taken at autopsy. All receptors derive from a male patient aged 60 or over with steroid-refractory graft-versus-host disease after an allogeneic stem cell transplant. The T cells may partly be graft donor cells.

The CDR3 DNA reads TGTGCCAGCAGCCAACAGGGTACCATTCAGTACTTC. This codes for CASSQQGTIQYF. This rearrangement joins TRBV5-5 to TRBJ2-4, with D perhaps matching TRBD1 (6 bases). The germline V gene encodes CDR1 SGHKS and CDR2 YYEKEE (reference sequence). Trimming shortened V by 4 bases and J by 9 bases, and 11 bases separated the two germline ends. CDR3 length: 12 amino acids.

V gene TRBV7-3 combines with J gene TRBJ2-1; D not certain. With 5 bases removed from V and 7 bases from J, the gap between germline ends came to 12 bases. CDR3 length: 13 residues. Germline V gives CDR1 SGHTA, CDR2 FQGTGA. The CDR3 loop reads CASSVPSENEQFF. In DNA, the CDR3 is TGTGCCAGCAGCGTCCCTAGTGAGAATGAGCAGTTCTTC.

This clone was seen a single time. The chain employs TRBV27 and TRBJ2-5; D is perhaps TRBD2 (5 bases). Germline lookup yields CDR1 MNHEY and CDR2 SMNVEV (reference sequence). This CDR3 has 15 amino acids. Between the trimmed V and J ends, which lost 1 base and 5 bases, there was a span of 14 bases. In nucleotides, the CDR3 is TGTGCCAGCAGTTTATTTGAGGGCCTGACGGAGACCCAGTACTTC. It translates to CASSLFEGLTETQYF.

This clone was detected a few times. The CDR3 reads CSVADRVFIEAFF. In DNA form, the CDR3 reads TGCAGCGTTGCTGACAGGGTTTTTATTGAAGCTTTCTTT. The chain carries TRBV29-1 and TRBJ1-1; 7 nucleotides line up with TRBD1. CDR1 and CDR2 from the germline V gene are SQVTM and ANQGSEA. J was trimmed by 7 bases and V by 4 bases; bases with no gene match: 9. This CDR3 contains 13 residues.

This rearrangement joins TRBV6-2 or TRBV6-3 to TRBJ1-6, with D unclear. CDR3 length equals 16 residues. The germline V gene encodes CDR1 MNHEY and CDR2 SVGEGT. V lost 4 bases, J lost 5 bases, and 15 bases lay in between. DNA of the CDR3: TGTGCCAGCAGTTCCCGACAACCCAGAAATAATTCACCCCTCCACTTT. As protein: CASSSRQPRNNSPLHF.

This clone showed up just a few times. This chain's CDR3 is CASSLQAGLLAKNIQYF. The CDR3 nucleotides read TGTGCCAGCAGCTTACAGGCGGGGCTCCTAGCCAAAAACATTCAGTACTTC. The chain couples TRBV7-2 to TRBJ2-4, with D possibly matching TRBD2 (6 bases). Per the germline V gene, CDR1 is SGHTA and CDR2 is FQGNSA. The CDR3 totals 17 residues. V lost 2 bases and J lost 0, with 14 bases in between. Full variable domain (rest looked up from reference TRBV7-2 and TRBJ2-4): GAGVSQSPSNKVTEKGKDVELRCDPISGHTALYWYRQSLGQGLEFLIYFQGNSAPDKSGLPSDRFSAERTGGSVSTLTIQRTQQEDSAVYLCASSLQAGLLAKNIQYFGAGTRLSVL.

By sample share, this clone is hyperexpanded (1% or more). The CDR3 DNA sequence: TGCGCCAGCAGCCAAGAATTACAGGGAGTCTATGGCTACACCTTC. Its translation is CASSQELQGVYGYTF. The chain is built from TRBV4-3 and TRBJ1-2; D may be TRBD1 (6 bases). V gave up 0 bases and J gave up 4 bases, with 12 bases separating them. The CDR3 covers 15 residues. Germline V lookup: CDR1 LGHNA, CDR2 YSLEER.

The chain has TRBV25-1 and TRBJ2-5; 7 nucleotides line up with TRBD1. Trimming removed 4 bases from V and 4 bases from J; junction bases left unmatched: 9. Germline V gene data show CDR1 as MGHDK and CDR2 as SYGVNS. The CDR3 is made up of 15 amino acids. CDR3 DNA: TGTGCCAGCAGTGCAGGACAGGCCAGTTTAGAGACCCAGTACTTC. Protein sequence: CASSAGQASLETQYF.

The gene calls are TRBV6-1 and TRBJ1-2, with no clear D. Per germline, CDR1 MNHNS and CDR2 SASEGT. With 2 bases removed from V and 8 bases from J, the gap between germline ends came to 15 bases. This CDR3 has 14 residues. The DNA of the CDR3 is TGTGCCAGCAGTGAATATGTTTCAGCGGCGGGCTACACCTTC. Its translation is CASSEYVSAAGYTF.

CDR3 sequence reads: CASSVGEDTQYF. The CDR3 DNA follows: TGTGCCAGCAGCGTAGGGGAGGATACGCAGTATTTT. The rearrangement uses TRBV9 and TRBJ2-3; weak D call: TRBD2 (5 bases). V lost 0 bases and J 6 bases, leaving 5 bases between the germline ends. Germline values: CDR1 SGDLS, CDR2 YYNGEE. The CDR3 contains 12 residues.

The chain links TRBV4-2 to TRBJ2-1; unclear D gene. V was clipped by 3 bases and J by 5 bases, with 5 bases between them. Germline V CDR1 and CDR2: LGHNA, YNFKEQ. CDR3 length equals 12 residues. CDR3: CASSQSDNEQFF. Written as DNA, the CDR3 is TGTGCCAGCAGCCAGTCGGACAATGAGCAGTTCTTC.

The chain joins TRBV20-1 to TRBJ2-1; no firm D call. V dropped 3 bases and J dropped 0 bases, with 15 bases sitting between them. In germline, CDR1 is DFQATT, CDR2 SNEGSKA (reference sequence). The CDR3 spans 16 residues. For the CDR3, the DNA is TGCAGTGCTAGTTCCCAATGGGCGAGCTCCTACAATGAGCAGTTCTTC. It encodes CSASSQWASSYNEQFF.

V gene TRBV12-3 or TRBV12-4 combines with J gene TRBJ2-5, with D unresolved. CDR3 length: 13 amino acids. Trimming removed 6 bases from V and 0 bases from J, with 8 bases in between. The CDR3 here is CASSPDYQETQYF. CDR3 DNA sequence: TGTGCCAGCAGCCCTGACTACCAAGAGACCCAGTACTTC.

By share, this clone counts as large (0.1 to 1%). This sequence joins TRBV4-3 and TRBJ1-2; a possible D gene is TRBD1 (5 bases). V lost 0 bases, J lost 6 bases, and 14 bases lay in between. The CDR3 totals 15 residues. Per the germline V gene, CDR1 is LGHNA and CDR2 is YSLEER. CDR3 sequence (DNA): TGCGCCAGCAGCCAAGATGAGGGCAGGGTGGATGGCTACACCTTC. Protein sequence: CASSQDEGRVDGYTF.

The table lists this clone with a few counts. The chain uses TRBV27 and TRBJ1-1; D uncertain. Trimming pared 2 bases from V and 7 bases from J, leaving 17 bases between. The CDR3 loop spans 15 amino acids. The germline gives CDR1 MNHEY, CDR2 SMNVEV (reference sequence). The CDR3 here is CASSLNRGGLYEAFF. The DNA for the CDR3 is TGTGCCAGCAGTTTAAATCGGGGAGGACTGTATGAAGCTTTCTTT.

The CDR3 nucleotides are TGTGCCAGCAGCCAAGACCTGGACAGGGCCCACGAGCAGTACTTC. As protein: CASSQDLDRAHEQYF. V is TRBV4-2 and J is TRBJ2-7, with TRBD1 matching 8 bases. Germline assignment: CDR1 LGHNA and CDR2 YNFKEQ. CDR3 length equals 15 residues. The V segment lost 0 bases and the J segment 5 bases; nucleotides outside the gene matches: 6.

The rearrangement uses TRBV19 and TRBJ2-1, with 8 bases lining up with TRBD1. The CDR3 covers 14 residues. Germline-derived CDR1 and CDR2 are LNHDA and SQIVND (reference sequence). Trimming cost V 5 bases and J 10 bases; bases outside gene matches: 10. CDR3 in DNA: TGTGCCAGTAGTCCCTTAGCCGACAGGGGCGAGCAGTTCTTC. Translation gives CASSPLADRGEQFF. Variable domain in full (rest from reference TRBV19 and TRBJ2-1): DGGITQSPKYLFRKEGQNVTLSCEQNLNHDAMYWYRQDPGQGLRLIYYSQIVNDFQKGDIAEGYSVSREKKESFPLTVTSAQKNPTAFYLCASSPLADRGEQFFGPGTRLTVL.

This chain connects TRBV29-1 to TRBJ2-7; 8 bases map to TRBD2. The CDR3 sequence is 13 residues long. CDR1 SQVTM and CDR2 ANQGSEA come from the germline V gene. V trimming: 3 bases; J trimming: 3 bases; junction bases outside the gene matches: 4. The CDR3, as DNA: TGCAGCGTTGAGGTAGCGGGGTACTACGAGCAGTACTTC. Protein sequence: CSVEVAGYYEQYF.

The chain has TRBV5-8 and TRBJ2-5; TRBD1 matches at 7 bases. V was pared by 5 bases and J by 9 bases, with 4 bases of the junction left unmatched. The CDR3 contains 11 residues. Germline loops: CDR1 SGHTS, CDR2 YDEGEE. Here the CDR3 reads CASRTGSPQYF. In nucleotides, the CDR3 is TGTGCCAGCAGGACAGGGTCGCCCCAGTACTTC.

The J gene is TRBJ1-1, the V gene TRBV6-5; D is perhaps TRBD1 (5 bases). V dropped 8 bases and J dropped 1 base, with 8 bases sitting between them. The CDR3 covers 12 residues. Per the germline V gene, CDR1 is MNHEY and CDR2 is SVGAGI. CDR3 loop: CASLRGNTEAFF. Written as DNA, the CDR3 is TGTGCCAGCTTAAGGGGGAACACTGAAGCTTTCTTT.

The gene calls are TRBV7-6 and TRBJ2-3; D perhaps matches TRBD1 (7 bases). Germline CDR1 SGHVS, CDR2 FNYEAQ. Trimming shortened V by 2 bases and J by 3 bases, and 21 bases separated the two germline ends. The CDR3 totals 18 residues. CDR3: CASSLTPEEGAFTDTQYF. CDR3 sequence (DNA): TGTGCCAGCAGCTTAACCCCCGAGGAGGGGGCATTTACAGATACGCAGTATTTT.

V gene TRBV7-9 combines with J gene TRBJ1-1; perhaps TRBD1 as D (5 bases). V lost 3 bases and J lost 4, with 9 bases in between. CDR1 and CDR2 from the germline V gene are SEHNR and FQNEAQ (reference sequence). This CDR3 region has 13 residues. Written as DNA, the CDR3 is TGTGCCAGCAGCTTCCGAGGGGTCACTGAAGCTTTCTTT. This gives the protein CASSFRGVTEAFF.

This clone was found a few times. The genes are TRBV21-1 and TRBJ1-4. TRBV21-1 is noted as a pseudogene. The CDR3 length is 15 residues. This chain's CDR3 is CATTVGGTVNEKLFF. As DNA, the CDR3 is TGTGCCACCACAGTAGGGGGGACGGTTAATGAAAAACTGTTTTTT.

The chain carries TRBV19 and TRBJ1-2; D is undetermined. The CDR3 sequence is 13 residues long. V lost 8 bases to trimming and J lost 10 bases, with 20 bases between them. Germline loops: CDR1 LNHDA, CDR2 SQIVND (reference sequence). The DNA for the CDR3 is TGTGCCAGTGGGAAAGGCCTAGGATGGGACTACACCTTC. Translating gives CASGKGLGWDYTF.

By sample share, this clone is hyperexpanded. This chain joins TRBV2 and TRBJ2-1; TRBD2 aligns across 11 bases. CDR3 length: 19 amino acids. Germline values: CDR1 SNHLY, CDR2 FYNNEI. The trim removed 0 bases at V and 2 bases at J, leaving 9 bases unmatched. CDR3: CASSEASGGAHGAYNEQFF. For the CDR3, the DNA is TGTGCCAGCAGTGAAGCTAGCGGGGGGGCTCACGGCGCCTACAATGAGCAGTTCTTC.

The chain recombines TRBV5-1 with TRBJ2-1; D call uncertain. V lost 3 bases, J lost 6 bases, and 19 bases lay in between. The CDR3 covers 16 residues. The germline V gene encodes CDR1 SGHRS and CDR2 YFSETQ. The CDR3 bases are TGCGCCAGCAGCTCGGTCCCAACAAGTTGGGGCAATGAGCAGTTCTTC. Amino acid sequence: CASSSVPTSWGNEQFF. Looking up the rest from reference TRBV5-1 and TRBJ2-1 gives the full variable domain: KAGVTQTPRYLIKTRGQQVTLSCSPISGHRSVSWYQQTPGQGLQFLFEYFSETQRNKGNFPGRFSGRQFSNSRSEMNVSTLELGDSALYLCASSSVPTSWGNEQFFGPGTRLTVL.

V is TRBV5-4 and J is TRBJ2-7, with unresolved D. The germline CDR1 and CDR2 sequences are SGHNT and YYREEE (reference sequence). The CDR3 is made up of 13 amino acids. V was pared by 7 bases and J by 2 bases, with 13 bases between. The CDR3 DNA sequence: TGTGCCAGCTCCCCCGGGCCCACCTACGAGCAGTACTTC. Its translation is CASSPGPTYEQYF.